This T cell receptor (beta chain) originates from a study of blood T cell repertoires in COVID-19. As for the study in general: Samples representing acute and convalescent COVID-19 were sourced from the United States, Italy and Spain.

CDR1 is SNHLY and CDR2 is FYNNEI in the germline V gene. The CDR3 covers 17 residues. The V end was cut by 5 bases, the J end by 5 bases, with 22 bases between. In the authors' workflow: Reference gene primer amplification gave nucleated cell count estimates. Measured with immunoSEQ multiplex PCR; TCRdb has only the in-frame clones, and not every one. That table is the source of V, J and clone size, and D and trimming were worked out from the DNA. The sample records fewer than 250,000 clones, around 85% being singletons. This clone occurred a few times. The chain has TRBV2 and TRBJ1-5; no firm D call. Specimen: peripheral blood. The sequence was obtained from a woman in her forties or fifties with acute or convalescent COVID-19. In nucleotides, the CDR3 is TGTGCCAGCAGTTTACTACCGGCCTCCCTGACTGATCAGCCCCAGCATTTT. Its translation: CASSLLPASLTDQPQHF.